These T cell receptor beta chains were read from a single sample in a study of blood T cell repertoires in COVID-19. TCRdb's copy holds only in-frame clones and misses some; the assay was immunoSEQ multiplex PCR. The table lists tens of thousands of clones, over 65% of them singletons. Material for sequencing was peripheral blood. These receptors all stem from an older man with COVID-19, enrolled during active disease. CDR3s include the opening cysteine and the closing phenylalanine or tryptophan. A D gene is named only where the DNA matches it firmly. Size values are once, few and many counts, or a class for expanded clones, and some rows have none.

CDR3aa: CASRPDSSGANVLTF
CDR3nt: TGCGCCAGCAGACCAGACAGCTCTGGGGCCAACGTCCTGACTTTC
abundance: NA
j_gene: TRBJ2-6
d_gene: NA
v_gene: TRBV23-1

CDR3aa: CASSSGQSTDTQYF
CDR3nt: TGTGCCAGCAGCTCTGGACAGAGCACAGATACGCAGTATTTT
abundance: NA
j_gene: TRBJ2-3
d_gene: NA
v_gene: TRBV28

CDR3aa: CASSMGPENQPQHF
CDR3nt: TGTGCCAGTAGTATGGGTCCGGAGAATCAGCCCCAGCATTTT
abundance: NA
j_gene: TRBJ1-5
d_gene: NA
v_gene: TRBV19

CDR3aa: CASSSDRGYNQPQHF
CDR3nt: TGTGCCAGCAGTTCAGACAGGGGGTATAACCAGCCCCAGCATTTT
abundance: few
j_gene: TRBJ1-5
d_gene: TRBD1
v_gene: TRBV28

CDR3aa: CASSTRTGTKLF
CDR3nt: TGTGCCAGTAGTACGCGGACAGGGACTAAATTGTTC
abundance: NA
j_gene: TRBJ2-7
d_gene: NA
v_gene: TRBV19

CDR3aa: CAAGSGSTDTQYF
CDR3nt: TGCGCCGCCGGGAGCGGGAGCACAGATACGCAGTATTTT
abundance: NA
j_gene: TRBJ2-3
d_gene: NA
v_gene: TRBV28

CDR3aa: CASSLGTGQLAKNIQYF
CDR3nt: TGTGCCAGCAGTTTAGGGACAGGCCAGTTAGCCAAAAACATTCAGTACTTC
abundance: once
j_gene: TRBJ2-4
d_gene: TRBD1
v_gene: TRBV28

CDR3aa: CASSVDRVTEAFF
CDR3nt: TGTGCCAGCAGTGTAGACAGGGTCACTGAAGCTTTCTTT
abundance: NA
j_gene: TRBJ1-1
d_gene: TRBD1
v_gene: TRBV2

CDR3aa: CASSRGTGRSTSGNTIYF
CDR3nt: TGTGCCAGCAGCCGAGGGACAGGGAGGTCTACCTCTGGAAACACCATATATTTT
abundance: NA
j_gene: TRBJ1-3
d_gene: TRBD1
v_gene: TRBV5-6

CDR3aa: CASSQGWDTKYDFLYF
CDR3nt: TGCGCCAGCAGCCAAGGATGGGACACCAAGTACGATTTTCTGTACTTC
abundance: NA
j_gene: TRBJ2-7
d_gene: NA
v_gene: TRBV4-1

CDR3aa: CASSVEPQGAPNYGYTF
CDR3nt: TGTGCCAGTAGTGTAGAACCTCAGGGGGCGCCTAACTATGGCTACACCTTC
abundance: NA
j_gene: TRBJ1-2
d_gene: TRBD1
v_gene: TRBV19

CDR3aa: CASSLGGGRQPQHF
CDR3nt: TGTGCCAGCAGCTTGGGAGGGGGCCGGCAGCCCCAGCATTTT
abundance: NA
j_gene: TRBJ1-5
d_gene: TRBD1
v_gene: TRBV5-4

CDR3aa: CASSQDRTELYNEQFF
CDR3nt: TGTGCCAGCAGCCAAGATAGAACTGAACTCTACAATGAGCAGTTCTTC
abundance: few
j_gene: TRBJ2-1
d_gene: NA
v_gene: TRBV4-2

CDR3aa: CAWRTGGGETQYF
CDR3nt: TGTGCCTGGAGGACAGGGGGGGGAGAGACCCAGTACTTC
abundance: once
j_gene: TRBJ2-5
d_gene: TRBD1
v_gene: TRBV30

CDR3aa: CASSQDIAGFTDTQYF
CDR3nt: TGTGCCAGCAGCCAAGATATAGCGGGATTCACAGATACGCAGTATTTT
abundance: NA
j_gene: TRBJ2-3
d_gene: TRBD2
v_gene: TRBV3-1/TRBV3-2

CDR3aa: CASSRPGLAINEQFF
CDR3nt: TGCGCCAGCAGCAGGCCGGGACTAGCGATCAATGAGCAGTTCTTC
abundance: NA
j_gene: TRBJ2-1
d_gene: TRBD2
v_gene: TRBV5-1

CDR3aa: CASRGAGDDYGYTF
CDR3nt: TGTGCCAGCAGAGGGGCAGGGGACGACTATGGCTACACCTTC
abundance: NA
j_gene: TRBJ1-2
d_gene: NA
v_gene: TRBV6-6

CDR3aa: CASSVTGLNEQFF
CDR3nt: TGTGCCAGCAGCGTAACAGGGCTGAATGAGCAGTTCTTC
abundance: NA
j_gene: TRBJ2-1
d_gene: NA
v_gene: TRBV9

CDR3aa: CASSLEGGTTDTQYF
CDR3nt: TGTGCCAGCAGCTTGGAAGGGGGTACCACAGATACGCAGTATTTT
abundance: NA
j_gene: TRBJ2-3
d_gene: NA
v_gene: TRBV5-8

CDR3aa: CASSHTLTRRERSNYGYTF
CDR3nt: TGTGCCAGCAGCCACACCCTGACAAGGAGGGAACGATCTAACTATGGCTACACCTTC
abundance: NA
j_gene: TRBJ1-2
d_gene: NA
v_gene: TRBV14

CDR3aa: CASSETSGFLSSYNEQFF
CDR3nt: TGTGCCAGCAGTGAGACTAGCGGGTTTCTTAGCTCCTACAATGAGCAGTTCTTC
abundance: once
j_gene: TRBJ2-1
d_gene: TRBD2
v_gene: TRBV6-1

CDR3aa: CASSPGLAGGWEETQYF
CDR3nt: TGCGCCAGCAGCCCAGGACTAGCGGGAGGGTGGGAAGAGACCCAGTACTTC
abundance: once
j_gene: TRBJ2-5
d_gene: TRBD2
v_gene: TRBV5-1

CDR3aa: CASSFRVGENEKLFF
CDR3nt: TGTGCCAGCAGTTTCCGCGTAGGAGAAAATGAAAAACTGTTTTTT
abundance: NA
j_gene: TRBJ1-4
d_gene: NA
v_gene: TRBV27

CDR3aa: CSVEDFGGVAEQETQYF
CDR3nt: TGCAGCGTTGAAGATTTTGGAGGGGTAGCGGAGCAAGAGACCCAGTACTTC
abundance: once
j_gene: TRBJ2-5
d_gene: NA
v_gene: TRBV29-1

CDR3aa: CATAEPSSYEQYF
CDR3nt: TGTGCCACTGCAGAACCTTCCTCCTACGAGCAGTACTTC
abundance: once
j_gene: TRBJ2-7
d_gene: NA
v_gene: TRBV12-3/TRBV12-4

CDR3aa: CASSPRLDSRGELFF
CDR3nt: TGTGCTAGCAGCCCACGTCTCGACAGCCGCGGGGAGCTGTTTTTT
abundance: medium-sized
j_gene: TRBJ2-2
d_gene: NA
v_gene: TRBV7-7

CDR3aa: CASSLQGVNYEQYF
CDR3nt: TGTGCCAGTTCACTACAGGGGGTTAACTACGAGCAGTACTTC
abundance: few
j_gene: TRBJ2-7
d_gene: TRBD1
v_gene: TRBV19

CDR3aa: CSAPEVAEAFF
CDR3nt: TGCAGTGCCCCTGAGGTAGCTGAAGCTTTCTTT
abundance: NA
j_gene: TRBJ1-1
d_gene: NA
v_gene: TRBV20-1

CDR3aa: CASSLSTFLSYNEQFF
CDR3nt: TGCGCCAGCAGCCTTTCAACTTTCCTCTCCTACAATGAGCAGTTCTTC
abundance: NA
j_gene: TRBJ2-1
d_gene: NA
v_gene: TRBV4-1

CDR3aa: CASSLSGTGNRYTF
CDR3nt: TGTGCCAGCAGTTTATCGGGAACAGGAAACCGCTACACCTTC
abundance: NA
j_gene: TRBJ1-2
d_gene: NA
v_gene: TRBV27

CDR3aa: CASSDPTGTSYGYTF
CDR3nt: TGTGCCAGCAGTGACCCGACCGGGACTAGTTATGGCTACACCTTC
abundance: few
j_gene: TRBJ1-2
d_gene: NA
v_gene: TRBV28

CDR3aa: CASSQEAGANTGELFF
CDR3nt: TGTGCCAGCAGCCAAGAGGCGGGAGCTAACACCGGGGAGCTGTTTTTT
abundance: many
j_gene: TRBJ2-2
d_gene: TRBD2
v_gene: TRBV4-2

CDR3aa: CASSQDFWPGGGYTF
CDR3nt: TGCGCCAGCAGCCAAGATTTTTGGCCGGGTGGAGGCTACACCTTC
abundance: NA
j_gene: TRBJ1-2
d_gene: NA
v_gene: TRBV4-1